These T cell receptor beta chains were read from a single sample in a study of cytomegalovirus exposure and HLA in healthy donors. Method: immunoSEQ multiplex PCR; TCRdb's copy keeps in-frame clones and lacks some. The sample shows approximately 100,000 clones, 87% of them seen only once. What was sequenced was PBMCs. Receptor source: a young man in good health and CMV-seropositive. Both conserved end residues are part of each CDR3. Each record gives: D gene, V gene, J gene, clone size, CDR3 protein, CDR3 DNA. A D gene is named only where the DNA matches it firmly. Not every row has a clone size; where given, it reads once, few, many or a size class.

d_call: -
v_call: TRBV6-6
j_call: TRBJ1-2
clone_size: -
cdr3_aa: CASSYPLTRDYGYTF
cdr3_nt: TGTGCCAGCAGTTACCCCCTCACCAGGGACTATGGCTACACCTTC

d_call: TRBD1
v_call: TRBV10-3
j_call: TRBJ1-4
clone_size: -
cdr3_aa: CAISVGTGSGEKLFF
cdr3_nt: TGTGCCATCAGTGTGGGGACAGGGTCGGGCGAAAAACTGTTTTTT

d_call: TRBD2
v_call: TRBV27
j_call: TRBJ2-7
clone_size: -
cdr3_aa: CASSLLPSGTYEQYF
cdr3_nt: TGTGCCAGCAGTTTACTTCCTAGCGGCACCTACGAGCAGTACTTC

d_call: TRBD1
v_call: TRBV28
j_call: TRBJ2-5
clone_size: -
cdr3_aa: CASSLGLLDRGRETQYF
cdr3_nt: TGTGCCAGCAGTTTAGGTCTACTAGACAGGGGGCGAGAGACCCAGTACTTC

d_call: -
v_call: TRBV29-1
j_call: TRBJ2-1
clone_size: once
cdr3_aa: CSVSEAHEQFF
cdr3_nt: TGCAGCGTCAGCGAGGCCCATGAGCAGTTCTTC

d_call: -
v_call: TRBV5-4
j_call: TRBJ2-1
clone_size: once
cdr3_aa: CASSLEGDEQFF
cdr3_nt: TGTGCCAGCAGCTTGGAAGGGGATGAGCAGTTCTTC

d_call: TRBD1
v_call: TRBV13
j_call: TRBJ1-2
clone_size: -
cdr3_aa: CASSLGTGTGNGYTF
cdr3_nt: TGTGCCAGCAGCTTAGGGACCGGGACAGGGAATGGCTACACCTTC

d_call: -
v_call: TRBV19
j_call: TRBJ2-7
clone_size: -
cdr3_aa: CASSHQDYEQYF
cdr3_nt: TGTGCCAGTAGCCACCAGGACTACGAGCAGTACTTC

d_call: -
v_call: TRBV7-2
j_call: TRBJ2-1
clone_size: -
cdr3_aa: CASSLGAGNEQFF
cdr3_nt: TGTGCCAGCAGCTTAGGGGCGGGGAATGAGCAGTTCTTC

d_call: TRBD2
v_call: TRBV11-2
j_call: TRBJ2-7
clone_size: -
cdr3_aa: CASSLGRGGTYEQYF
cdr3_nt: TGTGCCAGCAGCTTAGGGCGGGGGGGTACCTACGAGCAGTACTTC

d_call: -
v_call: TRBV7-2
j_call: TRBJ2-2
clone_size: -
cdr3_aa: CASSALPTGLTGELFF
cdr3_nt: TGTGCCAGCAGCGCCCTCCCGACAGGATTGACCGGGGAGCTGTTTTTT

d_call: -
v_call: TRBV7-9
j_call: TRBJ1-1
clone_size: -
cdr3_aa: CASRQKESGNTEAFF
cdr3_nt: TGTGCCAGCAGGCAAAAGGAGTCCGGGAACACTGAAGCTTTCTTT

d_call: -
v_call: TRBV5-1
j_call: TRBJ1-4
clone_size: -
cdr3_aa: CASSWLGPANEKLFF
cdr3_nt: TGCGCCAGCAGCTGGCTGGGGCCTGCTAATGAAAAACTGTTTTTT

d_call: -
v_call: TRBV5-1
j_call: TRBJ1-6
clone_size: -
cdr3_aa: CASSLGRETAPLHF
cdr3_nt: TGCGCCAGCAGCTTGGGCAGGGAAACTGCACCCCTCCACTTT

d_call: TRBD1
v_call: TRBV19
j_call: TRBJ1-4
clone_size: -
cdr3_aa: CASSGTGGIEKLFF
cdr3_nt: TGTGCCAGTAGTGGGACAGGCGGGATCGAAAAACTGTTTTTT

d_call: -
v_call: TRBV12-5
j_call: TRBJ2-7
clone_size: -
cdr3_aa: CASGLEGASRAYEQYF
cdr3_nt: TGTGCTAGTGGTTTGGAAGGGGCATCCCGGGCCTACGAGCAGTACTTC

d_call: TRBD1
v_call: TRBV10-3
j_call: TRBJ2-3
clone_size: -
cdr3_aa: CAISATGSVTDTQYF
cdr3_nt: TGTGCCATCAGTGCGACAGGGAGTGTCACAGATACGCAGTATTTT

d_call: -
v_call: TRBV19
j_call: TRBJ1-5
clone_size: once
cdr3_aa: CASSIGQGSYQPQHF
cdr3_nt: TGTGCCAGTAGTATAGGGCAGGGATCGTATCAGCCCCAGCATTTT

d_call: TRBD1
v_call: TRBV4-1
j_call: TRBJ2-1
clone_size: -
cdr3_aa: CASSQDSQTGGYNEQFF
cdr3_nt: TGCGCCAGCAGCCAAGATTCCCAGACAGGGGGCTACAATGAGCAGTTCTTC

d_call: -
v_call: TRBV2
j_call: TRBJ1-2
clone_size: -
cdr3_aa: CASSEALGQLNYGYTF
cdr3_nt: TGTGCCAGCAGTGAAGCGCTGGGGCAGTTGAACTATGGCTACACCTTC

d_call: TRBD1
v_call: TRBV6-5
j_call: TRBJ1-6
clone_size: -
cdr3_aa: CASSYFGTGANSPLHF
cdr3_nt: TGTGCCAGCAGTTATTTCGGGACAGGGGCAAATTCACCCCTCCACTTT

d_call: -
v_call: TRBV18
j_call: TRBJ2-1
clone_size: -
cdr3_aa: CASSPPGLNLNNEQFF
cdr3_nt: TGTGCCAGCTCACCGCCGGGACTCAACCTTAACAATGAGCAGTTCTTC

d_call: -
v_call: TRBV7-2
j_call: TRBJ1-1
clone_size: -
cdr3_aa: CASSHSWDKAFF
cdr3_nt: TGTGCCAGCAGCCACAGTTGGGACAAAGCTTTCTTT

d_call: TRBD2
v_call: TRBV6-7
j_call: TRBJ2-7
clone_size: few
cdr3_aa: CASPNGGEREISYEQYF
cdr3_nt: TGTGCCAGCCCCAATGGTGGAGAGCGGGAGATCTCCTACGAGCAGTACTTC

d_call: -
v_call: TRBV7-2
j_call: TRBJ2-5
clone_size: -
cdr3_aa: CASSWETGDSDTYQETQYF
cdr3_nt: TGTGCCAGCAGCTGGGAAACAGGGGACTCCGATACGTACCAAGAGACCCAGTACTTC

d_call: -
v_call: TRBV7-3
j_call: TRBJ2-7
clone_size: -
cdr3_aa: CASSLSWGRYYEQYF
cdr3_nt: TGTGCCAGCAGCTTAAGCTGGGGCAGATACTACGAGCAGTACTTC

d_call: TRBD2
v_call: TRBV11-1
j_call: TRBJ2-1
clone_size: -
cdr3_aa: CASSFPTRGGQSYNEQFF
cdr3_nt: TGTGCCAGCAGCTTCCCTACCCGCGGGGGTCAATCCTACAATGAGCAGTTCTTC

d_call: TRBD2
v_call: TRBV5-1
j_call: TRBJ2-2
clone_size: -
cdr3_aa: CASSFLLAGAGTGELFF
cdr3_nt: TGCGCCAGCAGCTTCTTACTAGCGGGAGCAGGCACCGGGGAGCTGTTTTTT

d_call: TRBD1
v_call: TRBV15
j_call: TRBJ1-3
clone_size: -
cdr3_aa: CATSRDSPWTGGNTIYF
cdr3_nt: TGTGCCACCAGCAGAGATAGCCCTTGGACAGGGGGAAACACCATATATTTT

d_call: -
v_call: TRBV5-6
j_call: TRBJ2-5
clone_size: -
cdr3_aa: CASSLAYQETQYF
cdr3_nt: TGTGCCAGCAGCTTGGCCTACCAAGAGACCCAGTACTTC

d_call: TRBD2
v_call: TRBV2
j_call: TRBJ2-1
clone_size: -
cdr3_aa: CASSEGSGRIYNEQFF
cdr3_nt: TGTGCCAGCAGTGAAGGAAGCGGGAGGATCTACAATGAGCAGTTCTTC

d_call: -
v_call: TRBV19
j_call: TRBJ2-5
clone_size: once
cdr3_aa: CASRNQNQETQYF
cdr3_nt: TGTGCCAGTAGGAACCAGAACCAAGAGACCCAGTACTTC

d_call: TRBD2
v_call: TRBV11-3
j_call: TRBJ2-7
clone_size: -
cdr3_aa: CASSSSPGLASEQYF
cdr3_nt: TGTGCCAGCAGCAGTAGCCCGGGACTAGCTAGCGAGCAGTACTTC

d_call: -
v_call: TRBV2
j_call: TRBJ2-7
clone_size: -
cdr3_aa: CASTPLEGQNEQYF
cdr3_nt: TGTGCCAGCACTCCCCTTGAGGGCCAGAACGAGCAGTACTTC

d_call: TRBD2
v_call: TRBV25-1
j_call: TRBJ2-5
clone_size: -
cdr3_aa: CASSEEAGPGETQYF
cdr3_nt: TGTGCCAGCAGTGAAGAAGCGGGGCCCGGGGAGACCCAGTACTTC

d_call: -
v_call: TRBV27
j_call: TRBJ2-2
clone_size: -
cdr3_aa: CASSFKETTGELFF
cdr3_nt: TGTGCCAGCAGTTTTAAGGAGACCACCGGGGAGCTGTTTTTT

d_call: TRBD1
v_call: TRBV11-3
j_call: TRBJ1-1
clone_size: few
cdr3_aa: CASSSQGAITEAFF
cdr3_nt: TGTGCCAGCAGCTCACAGGGGGCGATCACTGAAGCTTTCTTT

d_call: TRBD1
v_call: TRBV2
j_call: TRBJ2-1
clone_size: -
cdr3_aa: CASSEEGTATHNEQFF
cdr3_nt: TGTGCCAGCAGTGAAGAAGGGACAGCGACACACAATGAGCAGTTCTTC

d_call: -
v_call: TRBV7-2
j_call: TRBJ2-2
clone_size: -
cdr3_aa: CASSLATVTGELFF
cdr3_nt: TGTGCCAGCAGCTTAGCGACAGTGACCGGGGAGCTGTTTTTT

d_call: TRBD2
v_call: TRBV7-9
j_call: TRBJ2-2
clone_size: -
cdr3_aa: CASSLITSGNTGELFF
cdr3_nt: TGTGCCAGCAGCTTAATCACTAGCGGTAACACCGGGGAGCTGTTTTTT

d_call: -
v_call: TRBV7-6
j_call: TRBJ2-7
clone_size: -
cdr3_aa: CASSFMSGPELYEQYF
cdr3_nt: TGTGCCAGCAGCTTTATGAGCGGACCAGAACTGTACGAGCAGTACTTC

d_call: -
v_call: TRBV19
j_call: TRBJ1-4
clone_size: -
cdr3_aa: CASTAGPEKLFF
cdr3_nt: TGTGCCAGTACCGCAGGGCCCGAAAAACTGTTTTTT

d_call: TRBD2
v_call: TRBV5-1
j_call: TRBJ2-7
clone_size: -
cdr3_aa: CASSLTSGPSYEQYF
cdr3_nt: TGCGCCAGCAGCTTGACTAGCGGCCCCTCCTACGAGCAGTACTTC

d_call: -
v_call: TRBV7-3
j_call: TRBJ2-3
clone_size: -
cdr3_aa: CASSQLGSTDTQYF
cdr3_nt: TGTGCCAGCAGCCAACTTGGTAGCACAGATACGCAGTATTTT

d_call: TRBD1
v_call: TRBV7-9
j_call: TRBJ2-1
clone_size: -
cdr3_aa: CASSFTQETGAPREQFF
cdr3_nt: TGTGCCAGCAGCTTCACCCAGGAGACAGGGGCGCCGAGAGAGCAGTTCTTC

d_call: -
v_call: TRBV2
j_call: TRBJ2-1
clone_size: -
cdr3_aa: CASSELLAGGEQFF
cdr3_nt: TGTGCCAGCAGTGAACTTCTGGCGGGCGGTGAGCAGTTCTTC

d_call: TRBD1
v_call: TRBV7-9
j_call: TRBJ2-1
clone_size: -
cdr3_aa: CASSPDRGIYNEQFF
cdr3_nt: TGTGCCAGCAGCCCGGACAGGGGGATTTACAATGAGCAGTTCTTC

d_call: TRBD1
v_call: TRBV25-1
j_call: TRBJ1-6
clone_size: -
cdr3_aa: CASSVTGTGGNSPLHF
cdr3_nt: TGTGCCAGCAGTGTCACCGGGACAGGTGGGAATTCACCCCTCCACTTT

d_call: -
v_call: TRBV6-1
j_call: TRBJ1-2
clone_size: -
cdr3_aa: CASSEEFWGGVNYGYTF
cdr3_nt: TGTGCCAGCAGTGAAGAGTTCTGGGGAGGGGTTAACTATGGCTACACCTTC

d_call: TRBD1
v_call: TRBV10-3
j_call: TRBJ1-1
clone_size: -
cdr3_aa: CAISVHGQGANTEAFF
cdr3_nt: TGTGCCATCAGTGTCCATGGACAGGGGGCGAACACTGAAGCTTTCTTT

d_call: TRBD2
v_call: TRBV11-1
j_call: TRBJ2-2
clone_size: -
cdr3_aa: CASSPIFRGAGAGELFF
cdr3_nt: TGTGCCAGCAGCCCCATCTTTAGGGGAGCGGGAGCCGGGGAGCTGTTTTTT

d_call: -
v_call: TRBV19
j_call: TRBJ2-3
clone_size: -
cdr3_aa: CASMAEKYTDTQYF
cdr3_nt: TGTGCCAGTATGGCGGAAAAATACACAGATACGCAGTATTTT

d_call: TRBD2
v_call: TRBV9
j_call: TRBJ2-3
clone_size: -
cdr3_aa: CASSLSGGVTDTQYF
cdr3_nt: TGTGCCAGCAGCCTAAGCGGGGGGGTCACAGATACGCAGTATTTT

d_call: TRBD2
v_call: TRBV28
j_call: TRBJ2-2
clone_size: -
cdr3_aa: CAGAGGDTGELFF
cdr3_nt: TGTGCCGGAGCGGGAGGGGACACCGGGGAGCTGTTTTTT

d_call: -
v_call: TRBV28
j_call: TRBJ2-5
clone_size: -
cdr3_aa: CASSLAFSGQETQYF
cdr3_nt: TGTGCCAGCAGTTTGGCCTTCTCAGGTCAAGAGACCCAGTACTTC

d_call: -
v_call: TRBV19
j_call: TRBJ1-4
clone_size: -
cdr3_aa: CASSIPGQPATNEKLFF
cdr3_nt: TGTGCCAGTAGTATACCAGGACAGCCGGCAACTAATGAAAAACTGTTTTTT

d_call: TRBD2
v_call: TRBV7-9
j_call: TRBJ2-1
clone_size: few
cdr3_aa: CASSSPTSGAYNEQFF
cdr3_nt: TGTGCCAGCAGCTCACCCACTAGCGGAGCCTACAATGAGCAGTTCTTC